The subject of this entry is one T cell receptor (beta chain). Its antigen is undetermined. MiXCR, applied by TCRdb to the 5' RACE reads, yields one record per CDR3 protein. The repertoire holds fewer than 450,000 distinct CDR3 sequences, with 9.5% to 13% as singletons. The CDR3 is 14 amino acids. V was trimmed by 6 bases and J by 5 bases, leaving 16 bases between them. The germline gives CDR1 MDHEN, CDR2 SYDVKM. This entry is derived from a study of T cells after yellow fever vaccination. Study-level points and caveats: Booster sampling recovered most clones from primary vaccination (under 97% CD4, over 75% CD8).

The chain recombines TRBV28 with TRBJ1-1; D is ambiguous. This receptor was obtained from a man between 18 and 29 years old who received the YFV17D yellow fever vaccine. This specimen consisted of PBMCs, obtained on the day of the first yellow fever vaccination. The CDR3 sequence: CASSPRVVATEAFF. The CDR3 DNA sequence: TGTGCCAGCAGCCCCCGAGTAGTGGCGACTGAAGCTTTCTTT.